The clone carrying this TCR beta chain has a handful of counts. Repertoires were generated with immunoSEQ multiplex PCR, while TCRdb's copy carries only in-frame clones and drops some. Seen here are 200,000 to 250,000 clones, roughly 82% observed once, and the top ten hold about an eighth. The CDR3 loop spans 20 amino acids. V shed 0 bases and J 4 bases; nucleotides not matched to a gene: 12. Germline V lookup: CDR1 LGHDT, CDR2 YNNKEL (reference sequence). The record originates from a study of blood T cell repertoires in COVID-19. What was sequenced was peripheral blood. The chain uses TRBV3-1 (or the pseudogene TRBV3-2) and TRBJ2-1; 13 positions match TRBD2. The sequence was collected from a woman aged 40 to 50 with acute or convalescent COVID-19. The CDR3 protein is CASSQDKTSGRTRWYNEQFF. In nucleotides, the CDR3 is TGTGCCAGCAGCCAAGATAAGACTAGCGGGAGGACTCGATGGTACAATGAGCAGTTCTTC.